The 5 T cell receptor beta chains presented below share a single source sample, sequenced in a study of shared clonotypes between healthy human individuals. Sequenced by immunoSEQ multiplex PCR; TCRdb stores in-frame clones only, minus some. This sample has 2 million to 3 million clones, with roughly 93% found just once. The sequencing input was naive CD4+ T cells from PBMCs. Documented subset: CD45RA+ positively selected. The source of these receptors is a man between 18 and 29 years old in good health. Some clones in this sample may be carry-over from other donors' samples.

In its sample, this clone was seen once. The V call is TRBV5-4, the J call TRBJ1-4, with TRBD1 as a possible D gene (5 bases). This CDR3 region has 15 residues. With 4 bases removed from V and 4 bases from J, the gap between germline ends came to 14 bases. Germline-derived CDR1 and CDR2 are SGHNT and YYREEE (reference sequence). The CDR3 DNA is TGTGCCAGCAGCCGAGGGACGGGGATTAATGAAAAACTGTTTTTT. Encoded protein: CASSRGTGINEKLFF.

The rearrangement uses TRBV6-1 and TRBJ2-1, with TRBD1 matching 9 bases. V lost 3 bases and J lost 9; bases outside the gene matches: 9. CDR1 is MNHNS and CDR2 is SASEGT in the germline V gene. This CDR3 has 15 residues. This CDR3 is CASSEIGTGYFEQFF. The CDR3 nucleotides read TGTGCCAGCAGTGAGATCGGGACAGGGTACTTTGAGCAGTTCTTC.

V is TRBV6-1 and J is TRBJ2-7, with D possibly called TRBD1 or TRBD2 (5 bases each). The CDR3 extends over 11 amino acids. Germline CDR1 MNHNS, CDR2 SASEGT. The DNA of the CDR3 is TGTGGGTGGGGGAGTTGGTACGAGCAGTACTTC. This codes for CGWGSWYEQYF.

The gene calls are TRBV7-2 and TRBJ2-7; 9 positions agree with TRBD1. The length of the CDR3 is 15 residues. With V trimmed by 5 bases and J by 5 bases, 10 bases remained unmatched. Germline CDR1 and CDR2: SGHTA and FQGNSA. Here the CDR3 reads CASSVLTGGSNEQYF. Here the CDR3 DNA reads TGTGCCAGCAGCGTCTTAACAGGGGGCTCTAACGAGCAGTACTTC. Complete variable domain (other parts from reference TRBV7-2 and TRBJ2-7): GAGVSQSPSNKVTEKGKDVELRCDPISGHTALYWYRQSLGQGLEFLIYFQGNSAPDKSGLPSDRFSAERTGGSVSTLTIQRTQQEDSAVYLCASSVLTGGSNEQYFGPGTRLTVT.

The chain combines TRBV6-1 with TRBJ2-7; 10 bases agree with TRBD1. Germline CDR1 and CDR2: MNHNS and SASEGT. This CDR3 contains 13 residues. V shed 7 bases and J 6 bases; nucleotides not matched to a gene: 6. The CDR3 reads CASTGTGAGEQYF. Here the CDR3 DNA reads TGTGCCAGCACCGGGACAGGGGCGGGCGAGCAGTACTTC.